Listed below are T cell receptor beta chains from one sample, sequenced in a study. MiXCR was run by TCRdb on the RT-PCR reads, yielding one entry per CDR3 protein. In the table there are 550,000 to 750,000 distinct CDR3 sequences, 13% to 15% of which are singletons. Specimen: memory CD4+ T cells from blood. The receptor source for this set is a female donor in good health, serving as a healthy control. The CDR3 runs from the conserved cysteine through the conserved F or W. D genes are given only for firm matches. Part of the rows lack a size; the others show once, few, many or a class for expanded clones.

j_gene | d_gene | v_gene | abundance | CDR3nt | CDR3aa
TRBJ2-6 | TRBD2 | TRBV7-8 | few | TGTGCCAGCAGCTTACTTAGGCTAGCGGGAGACCTCTCTGGGGCCAACGTCCTGACTTTC | CASSLLRLAGDLSGANVLTF
TRBJ1-1 | . | TRBV5-1 | . | TGCGCCAGCAGGCTGGAGCAGATAGGTTGGGGCACTGAAGCTTTCTTT | CASRLEQIGWGTEAFF
TRBJ2-3 | TRBD1 | TRBV5-1 | . | TGCGCCAGCAGCTTCGGGACAGCGCTAACATTATCCGGCGATACGCAGTATTTT | CASSFGTALTLSGDTQYF
TRBJ1-1 | . | TRBV6-6 | . | TGTGCCAGCACTAGGACTAGTAGCACTGAAGCTTTCTTT | CASTRTSSTEAFF
TRBJ2-1 | . | TRBV27 | . | TGTGCCAGCAGTTCACCACTGAGCTCCTACAATGAGCAGTTCTTC | CASSSPLSSYNEQFF
TRBJ2-7 | . | TRBV10-3 | many | TGTGCCATCAGTGAGTCTTTGGGGAAATCCTACGAGCAGTACTTC | CAISESLGKSYEQYF
TRBJ2-1 | TRBD2 | TRBV20-1 | few | TGCAGTGTCAGAGGGGGGACTAGCGGGATCGATGAGCAGTTCTTC | CSVRGGTSGIDEQFF
TRBJ2-1 | TRBD2 | TRBV4-1 | . | TGCGCCAGCAGCCAAGGGTTTGGGACTAGCGGAAATGAGCAGTTCTTC | CASSQGFGTSGNEQFF
TRBJ1-5 | . | TRBV20-1 | . | TGCAGTGCTAGAGTAGCAACGAATCAGCCCCAGCATTTT | CSARVATNQPQHF
TRBJ2-1 | . | TRBV20-1 | few | TGCAGTGCTTCGAGCAACTCGGTGGGAGGAACGGGCGATGAGCAGTTCTTC | CSASSNSVGGTGDEQFF
TRBJ2-1 | . | TRBV20-1 | few | TGCAGTGCTTCGGACAACAACCAGCAGTTCTTC | CSASDNNQQFF
TRBJ1-1 | TRBD1 | TRBV20-1 | many | TGCAGTGCCCGTACAGGGGGGAACACTGAAGCTTTCTTT | CSARTGGNTEAFF
TRBJ2-1 | . | TRBV11-2 | many | TGTGCCAGCAGACAATGGCCGGGGGGCCTGGGGAATGAGCAGTTCTTC | CASRQWPGGLGNEQFF
TRBJ2-2 | . | TRBV5-1 | . | TGCGCCAGCAGCTTGGCAGACAGCAACACCGGGGAGCTGTTTTTT | CASSLADSNTGELFF
TRBJ2-7 | . | TRBV6-6 | . | TGTGCCAGCAGTTACCCTTCCGGGATTAGCTCCTACGAGCAGTACTTC | CASSYPSGISSYEQYF
TRBJ2-7 | TRBD1 | TRBV6-5 | many | TGTGCCAGCAGCCGACTCGTACAGGGGTGGCCCTACGAGCAGTACTTC | CASSRLVQGWPYEQYF
TRBJ1-2 | . | TRBV7-9 | few | TGTGCCAGCAGCTTTAATATGGGGTCGGGTGGCTACACCTTC | CASSFNMGSGGYTF
TRBJ2-5 | . | TRBV7-9 | . | TGTGCCAGCAGCGCCAGGGCTAGCTTCCAAGAGACCCAGTACTTC | CASSARASFQETQYF
TRBJ2-7 | . | TRBV21-1 | few | TGTGCCAGCAGCGCGGGACAGGGGGTGTACGAGCAGTACTTC | CASSAGQGVYEQYF
TRBJ1-5 | TRBD1 | TRBV12-3/TRBV12-4 | . | TGTGCCAGCAGTACCGGGACAGGGGGCTGGAGCAATCAGCCCCAGCATTTT | CASSTGTGGWSNQPQHF
TRBJ1-6 | TRBD1 | TRBV20-1 | few | TGCAGTGCTAAATGGATGCAGGGGGCTGATTCACCCCTCCACTTT | CSAKWMQGADSPLHF
TRBJ2-5 | TRBD2 | TRBV4-3 | few | TGCGCCAGCAGCCAGGGACGGACTAGCGGACCCCAAGAGACCCAGTACTTC | CASSQGRTSGPQETQYF
TRBJ1-2 | TRBD1 | TRBV7-2 | few | TGTGCCAGCACAGATTCTCCGGGACAGAATGGCTACACCTTC | CASTDSPGQNGYTF
TRBJ2-3 | TRBD1 | TRBV6-2/TRBV6-3 | . | TGTGCCAGCAGACACCCGACAGGGTTCGGCACAGATACGCAGTATTTT | CASRHPTGFGTDTQYF
TRBJ1-6 | . | TRBV9 | . | TGTGCCAGCAGCGTAGTTTCTGGGGGACCCCTCCACTTT | CASSVVSGGPLHF
TRBJ2-1 | TRBD2 | TRBV4-3 | many | TGCGCCAGCGCCCTAGCGGGACAGTCCTACAATGAGCAGTTCTTC | CASALAGQSYNEQFF
TRBJ2-2 | TRBD1 | TRBV19 | many | TGTGCCAGTAGTAGACAGGGCGCCACCGGGGAGCTGTTTTTT | CASSRQGATGELFF
TRBJ2-5 | . | TRBV20-1 | . | TGCAGTGCTAGAGATTCCCCCCTAGCGTGGAGAGAGACCCAGTACTTC | CSARDSPLAWRETQYF
TRBJ2-1 | . | TRBV20-1 | . | TGCAGTGCTAGAGTGGGTTCAGCGGGTGGTGAGCAGTTCTTC | CSARVGSAGGEQFF
TRBJ2-7 | . | TRBV29-1 | many | TGCAGCGCTACGAGGGGCTCCTACGAGCAGTACTTC | CSATRGSYEQYF
TRBJ2-2 | TRBD1 | TRBV3-1 | . | TGTGCCAGCAGCCAAGATTGGAGAGGGGGCGGGTTCGGGGAGCTGTTTTTT | CASSQDWRGGGFGELFF
TRBJ2-2 | . | TRBV12-3/TRBV12-4 | . | TGTGCCAGCAGTTCCCGATCTTTTACGGGCGCCGGGGAGCTGTTTTTT | CASSSRSFTGAGELFF
TRBJ2-1 | TRBD2 | TRBV7-2 | few | TGTGCCAGCAGCCCGACGAGCGGGGGGGCCTTTAATGAGCAGTTCTTC | CASSPTSGGAFNEQFF
TRBJ2-2 | . | TRBV12-3/TRBV12-4 | . | TGTGCCAGCAGCCAAACTTCGCTCGGGGAGCTGTTTTTT | CASSQTSLGELFF
TRBJ2-1 | . | TRBV5-8 | many | TGTGCCAGCAACGTTGGACTGGGGCGGAATGAGCAGTTCTTC | CASNVGLGRNEQFF
TRBJ1-3 | . | TRBV7-9 | . | TGTGCCAGCAGCTTCTCTGGCTCTGGAAACACCATATATTTT | CASSFSGSGNTIYF
TRBJ2-7 | . | TRBV6-5 | many | TGTGCCAGCAGTCGGGACTGGGCCTCCTACGAGCAGTACTTC | CASSRDWASYEQYF
TRBJ1-2 | . | TRBV4-3 | . | TGCGCCAGCAGCCAAGAACGCAATTGGGGAGGAGGCTACACCTTC | CASSQERNWGGGYTF
TRBJ1-1 | . | TRBV6-2/TRBV6-3 | . | TGTGCCAGCAGTTCCCAGCATAACACTGAAGCTTTCTTT | CASSSQHNTEAFF
TRBJ2-1 | . | TRBV24-1 | few | TGTGCCACCAGTGATTTTGGGGATGAGCAGTTCTTC | CATSDFGDEQFF
TRBJ2-3 | . | TRBV7-3 | many | TGTGCCAGCAGCTCCCGCCCCACAGAAAAGTATTTT | CASSSRPTEKYF
TRBJ2-1 | TRBD2 | TRBV11-1 | . | TGTGCCAGAAGTGAAGGACTAGCGGGAGGGTTGCAGTTCTTC | CARSEGLAGGLQFF
TRBJ2-5 | . | TRBV7-2 | . | TGTGCCAGCAGCCTACCCCCGGGACCCCTTGAGACCCAGTACTTC | CASSLPPGPLETQYF
TRBJ1-5 | . | TRBV29-1 | many | TGCAGCGTTGCCGGGGGACTCAATCAGCCCCAGCATTTT | CSVAGGLNQPQHF
TRBJ2-7 | TRBD2 | TRBV5-4 | . | TGTGCCAGCAGCCCGGGGGGTCTGTCCGGCCACTACGAGCAGTACTTC | CASSPGGLSGHYEQYF
TRBJ2-7 | TRBD2 | TRBV5-1 | . | TGCGCCAGCAGCTTGGTTAGCGGGGCACAGGGTGAGCAGTACTTC | CASSLVSGAQGEQYF
TRBJ2-1 | . | TRBV20-1 | few | TGCAGTGCGCTAGCGATGGACGGGAGCTCCTACAATGAGCAGTTCTTC | CSALAMDGSSYNEQFF
TRBJ1-3 | . | TRBV6-5 | many | TGTGCCAGCAGTTACTCTGACAGGCCGCGCTCTGGAAACACCATATATTTT | CASSYSDRPRSGNTIYF
TRBJ2-7 | TRBD2 | TRBV24-1 | . | TGTGCCACCAGTGATCGCCTAGCGGGAGGGGGCGAGCAGTACTTC | CATSDRLAGGGEQYF
TRBJ2-5 | . | TRBV9 | few | TGTGCCAGCAGCGTAGATTGGGAGACCCAGTACTTC | CASSVDWETQYF